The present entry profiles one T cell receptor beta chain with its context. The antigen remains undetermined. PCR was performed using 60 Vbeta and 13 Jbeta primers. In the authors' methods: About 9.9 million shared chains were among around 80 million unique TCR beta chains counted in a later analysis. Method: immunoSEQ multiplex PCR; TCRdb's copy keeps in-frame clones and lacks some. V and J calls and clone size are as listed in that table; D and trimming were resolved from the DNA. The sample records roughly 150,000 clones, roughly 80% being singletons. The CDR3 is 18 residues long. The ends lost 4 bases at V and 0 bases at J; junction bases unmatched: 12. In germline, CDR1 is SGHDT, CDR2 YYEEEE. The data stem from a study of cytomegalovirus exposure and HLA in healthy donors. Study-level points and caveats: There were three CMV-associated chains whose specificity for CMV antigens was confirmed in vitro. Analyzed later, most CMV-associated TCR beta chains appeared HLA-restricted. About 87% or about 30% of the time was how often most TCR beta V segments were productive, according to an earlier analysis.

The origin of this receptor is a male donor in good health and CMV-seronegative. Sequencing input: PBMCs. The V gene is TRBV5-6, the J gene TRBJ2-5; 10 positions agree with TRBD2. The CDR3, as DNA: TGTGCCAGCAGCCTAAGATGGGCTAGCGGGAGTAACCAAGAGACCCAGTACTTC. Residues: CASSLRWASGSNQETQYF.